This is a list of T cell receptor beta chains from one sample in a study of blood T cells in healthy people across ages. TCRdb ran MiXCR on the 5' RACE reads and lists one entry per CDR3 protein. The repertoire holds about 570,000 distinct CDR3 sequences, with roughly 28% as singletons. The sequenced material came from blood. The receptors were gathered from a woman between 65 and 79 years old in good health. The conserved cysteine and the conserved F or W are not part of the CDR3 here.

V gene: TRBV20-1
CDR3 protein: SARVVAEETQY

V gene: TRBV6-5
CDR3 protein: ASSSTGTILNEQF

V gene: TRBV29-1
CDR3 protein: SAVGINEQF

V gene: TRBV29-1
CDR3 protein: SVSERDGYT

V gene: TRBV29-1
CDR3 protein: SVSGTGLRRQF

V gene: TRBV5-1
CDR3 protein: ASSLAKASGGHEQF

V gene: TRBV5-1
CDR3 protein: ASSSSGTNYEQY

V gene: TRBV7-2
CDR3 protein: ASSLAEGTSGRETQY

V gene: TRBV20-1
CDR3 protein: SAIRTGWGDTQY

V gene: TRBV10-3
CDR3 protein: AISRLADYEQY

V gene: TRBV24-1
CDR3 protein: ATSDFAGVAGELF

V gene: TRBV19
CDR3 protein: ASSIDWGSTSEAF

V gene: TRBV4-2
CDR3 protein: ASSQPGTGNGANQETQY

V gene: TRBV20-1
CDR3 protein: SARAGGPGNEQF

V gene: TRBV6-2/TRBV6-3
CDR3 protein: ASSYDLTQPQH

V gene: TRBV2
CDR3 protein: ASSVRGNTIY

V gene: TRBV4-3
CDR3 protein: ASSQEHSGANVLT

V gene: TRBV7-9
CDR3 protein: ASSLGVGASDEKLF

V gene: TRBV30
CDR3 protein: AWSGLRGVEKLF

V gene: TRBV20-1
CDR3 protein: SASRDSQYTEAF

V gene: TRBV20-1
CDR3 protein: SAFRQGGGAEAF

V gene: TRBV27
CDR3 protein: ASIASGDGETQY

V gene: TRBV29-1
CDR3 protein: SGGTGMGEQY

V gene: TRBV2
CDR3 protein: ASSVLTQY

V gene: TRBV4-1
CDR3 protein: ASSRQGLGGNTIY

V gene: TRBV19
CDR3 protein: ASSLGWSPYNEQF

V gene: TRBV30
CDR3 protein: AWSSAGGVIYGYT

V gene: TRBV6-2/TRBV6-3
CDR3 protein: ASLDRGHQPQH

V gene: TRBV6-1
CDR3 protein: ASSGGTGSLYYEQY

V gene: TRBV25-1
CDR3 protein: ACSSTNEKLF

V gene: TRBV4-2
CDR3 protein: ASSQDRYSALNEKLF